This TCR beta chain was profiled in a study of PD-L1 blockade in urothelial cancer. Study summary: Peripheral blood specimens exhibited a median yield of approximately 150,000 T cells.

Sequencing used immunoSEQ multiplex PCR; TCRdb keeps in-frame clones, though not all of them. Seen here are 41,000 or so clones, around 83% observed once, and the top ten hold 2% to 3%. Time point indicated: peripheral blood 6 weeks after treatment start. Germline V gene data show CDR1 as SGHRS and CDR2 as YFSETQ. The ends lost 1 base at V and 2 bases at J; junction bases unmatched: 3. This CDR3 has 14 residues. J is TRBJ2-7 and V is TRBV5-1, with TRBD1 matching over 7 bases. This receptor was taken from a man between 65 and 85 years old with urothelial cancer. The source was PBMCs, collected around atezolizumab (anti-PD-L1) treatment. The CDR3 protein is CASSLTGQTYEQYF. The CDR3, as DNA: TGCGCCAGCAGCTTGACGGGACAGACCTACGAGCAGTACTTC.